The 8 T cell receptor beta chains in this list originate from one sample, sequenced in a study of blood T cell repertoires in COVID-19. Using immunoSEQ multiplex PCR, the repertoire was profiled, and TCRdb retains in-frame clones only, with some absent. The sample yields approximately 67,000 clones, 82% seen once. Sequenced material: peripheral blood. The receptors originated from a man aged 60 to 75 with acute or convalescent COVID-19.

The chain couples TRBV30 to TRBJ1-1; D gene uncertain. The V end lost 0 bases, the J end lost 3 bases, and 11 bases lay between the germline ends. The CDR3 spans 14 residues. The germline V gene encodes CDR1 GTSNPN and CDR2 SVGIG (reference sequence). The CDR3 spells CAWSVRLSDTEAFF. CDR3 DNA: TGTGCCTGGAGTGTACGTCTCTCGGACACTGAAGCTTTCTTT.

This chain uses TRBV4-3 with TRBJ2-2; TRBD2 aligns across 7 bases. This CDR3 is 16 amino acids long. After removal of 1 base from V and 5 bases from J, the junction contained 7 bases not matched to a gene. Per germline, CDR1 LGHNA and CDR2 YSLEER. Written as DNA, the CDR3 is TGCGCCAGCAGCCAAGGAACTAGCGTTGGAACCGGGGAGCTGTTTTTT. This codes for CASSQGTSVGTGELFF.

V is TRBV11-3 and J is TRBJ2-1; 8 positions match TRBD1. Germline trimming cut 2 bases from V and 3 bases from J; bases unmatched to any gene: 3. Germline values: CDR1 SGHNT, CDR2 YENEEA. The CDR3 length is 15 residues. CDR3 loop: CASSLQTGVYNEQFF. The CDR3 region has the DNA TGTGCCAGCAGCTTACAGACAGGGGTCTACAATGAGCAGTTCTTC.

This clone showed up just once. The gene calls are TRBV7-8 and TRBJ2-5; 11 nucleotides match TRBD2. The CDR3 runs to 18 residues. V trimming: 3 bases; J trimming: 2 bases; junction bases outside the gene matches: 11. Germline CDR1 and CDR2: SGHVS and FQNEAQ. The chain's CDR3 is CASSFLWGSGGVQETQYF. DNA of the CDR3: TGTGCCAGCAGCTTCCTTTGGGGTAGCGGGGGGGTACAAGAGACCCAGTACTTC. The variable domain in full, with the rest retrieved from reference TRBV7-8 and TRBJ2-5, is GAGVSQSPRYKVAKRGQDVALRCDPISGHVSLFWYQQALGQGPEFLTYFQNEAQLDKSGLPSDRFFAERPEGSVSTLKIQRTQQEDSAVYLCASSFLWGSGGVQETQYFGPGTRLLVL.

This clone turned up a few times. The CDR3 loop is CASSFNPPGGYYEQYF. The CDR3 nucleotides are TGTGCCAGCAGTTTTAACCCCCCCGGCGGATATTACGAGCAGTACTTC. The V and J genes are TRBV27 and TRBJ2-7; D is unresolved. In germline, CDR1 is MNHEY, CDR2 SMNVEV (reference sequence). CDR3 size: 16 residues. V lost 3 bases and J 4 bases, leaving 19 bases between the germline ends.

DNA for the CDR3: TGCGCCAGCAGCTTGGGGATAGCGGGGGCCCTTGATACGCAGTATTTT. Amino acid sequence: CASSLGIAGALDTQYF. V usage is TRBV5-1 and J usage is TRBJ2-3; 9 bases map to TRBD2. V shed 0 bases and J 6 bases; nucleotides not matched to a gene: 8. This CDR3 is built from 16 residues. Germline CDR1 and CDR2: SGHRS and YFSETQ.

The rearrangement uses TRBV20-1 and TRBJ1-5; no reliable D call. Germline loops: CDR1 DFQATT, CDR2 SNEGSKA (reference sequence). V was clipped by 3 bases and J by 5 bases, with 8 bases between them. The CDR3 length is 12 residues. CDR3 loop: CSASVAYQPQHF. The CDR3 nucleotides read TGCAGTGCTAGTGTCGCGTATCAGCCCCAGCATTTT.

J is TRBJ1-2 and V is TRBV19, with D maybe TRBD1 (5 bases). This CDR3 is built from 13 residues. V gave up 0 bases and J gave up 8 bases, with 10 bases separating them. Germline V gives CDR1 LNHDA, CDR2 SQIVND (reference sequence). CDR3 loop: CASSIEGVRGYTF. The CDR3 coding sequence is TGTGCCAGTAGTATAGAAGGGGTTCGGGGCTACACCTTC.